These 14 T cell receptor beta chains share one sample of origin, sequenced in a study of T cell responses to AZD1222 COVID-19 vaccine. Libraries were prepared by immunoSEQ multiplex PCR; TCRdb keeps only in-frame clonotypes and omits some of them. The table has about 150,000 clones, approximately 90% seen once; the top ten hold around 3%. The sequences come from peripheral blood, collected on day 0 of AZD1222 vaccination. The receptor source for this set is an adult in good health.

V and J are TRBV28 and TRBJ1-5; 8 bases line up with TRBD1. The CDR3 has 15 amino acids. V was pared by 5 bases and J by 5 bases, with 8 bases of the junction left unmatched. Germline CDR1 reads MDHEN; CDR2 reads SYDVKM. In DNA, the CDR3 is TGTGCCAGCAGTACCGGACAGGGAGTTTATCAGCCCCAGCATTTT. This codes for CASSTGQGVYQPQHF. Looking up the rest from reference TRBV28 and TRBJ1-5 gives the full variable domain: DVKVTQSSRYLVKRTGEKVFLECVQDMDHENMFWYRQDPGLGLRLIYFSYDVKMKEKGDIPEGYSVSREKKERFSLILESASTNQTSMYLCASSTGQGVYQPQHFGDGTRLSIL.

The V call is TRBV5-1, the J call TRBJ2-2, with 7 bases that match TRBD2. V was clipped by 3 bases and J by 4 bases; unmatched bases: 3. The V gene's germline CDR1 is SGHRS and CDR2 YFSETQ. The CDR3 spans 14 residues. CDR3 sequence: CASSSTSITGELFF. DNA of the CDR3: TGCGCCAGCAGCTCGACTAGCATCACCGGGGAGCTGTTTTTT.

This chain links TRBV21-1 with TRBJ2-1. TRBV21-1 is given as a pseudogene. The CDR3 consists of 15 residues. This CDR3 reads CASTKYPRHYNEQFF. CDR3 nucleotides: TGTGCCAGCACCAAATACCCTCGGCACTACAATGAGCAGTTCTTC.

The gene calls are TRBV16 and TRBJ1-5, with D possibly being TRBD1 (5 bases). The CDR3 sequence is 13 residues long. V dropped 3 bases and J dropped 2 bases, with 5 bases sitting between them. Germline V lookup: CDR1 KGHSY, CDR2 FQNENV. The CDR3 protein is CASSQTGNQPQHF. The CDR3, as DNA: TGTGCCAGCAGCCAGACAGGCAATCAGCCCCAGCATTTT.

The CDR3, as DNA: TGTGCCAGCAGCCAAGTCGGCCCCGAAACTGAAGCTTTCTTT. It yields the protein CASSQVGPETEAFF. V and J are TRBV3-1 (or the pseudogene TRBV3-2) and TRBJ1-1; D uncertain. The V and J ends lost 1 base and 5 bases respectively, with 11 bases between them. The CDR3 runs to 14 residues. Germline V CDR1 and CDR2: LGHDT, YNNKEL (reference sequence).

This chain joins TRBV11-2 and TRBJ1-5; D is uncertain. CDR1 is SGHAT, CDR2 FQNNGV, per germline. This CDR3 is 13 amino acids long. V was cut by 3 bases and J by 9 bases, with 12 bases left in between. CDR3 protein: CASSFEPGGPQHF. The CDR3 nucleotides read TGTGCCAGCAGCTTCGAACCCGGCGGGCCCCAGCATTTT.

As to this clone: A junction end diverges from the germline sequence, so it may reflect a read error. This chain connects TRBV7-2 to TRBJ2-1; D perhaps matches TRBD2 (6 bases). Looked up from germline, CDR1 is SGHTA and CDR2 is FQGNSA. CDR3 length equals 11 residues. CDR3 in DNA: TGTGCCAGCAGGTTAGCGGAGGAGCAGTTCTTC. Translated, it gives CASRLAEEQFF.

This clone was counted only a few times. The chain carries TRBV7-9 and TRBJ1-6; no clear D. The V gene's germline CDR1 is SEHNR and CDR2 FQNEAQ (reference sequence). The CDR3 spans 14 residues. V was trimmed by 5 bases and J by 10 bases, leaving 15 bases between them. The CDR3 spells CASSPVRGYSPLHF. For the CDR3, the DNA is TGTGCCAGCAGCCCGGTACGCGGATACTCACCCCTCCACTTT.

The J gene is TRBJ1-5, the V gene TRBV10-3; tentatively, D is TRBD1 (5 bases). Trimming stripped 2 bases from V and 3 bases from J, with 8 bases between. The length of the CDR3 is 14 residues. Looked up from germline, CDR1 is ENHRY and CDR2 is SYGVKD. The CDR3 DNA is TGTGCCATCAGTGAGGGGGGACCCAATCAGCCCCAGCATTTT. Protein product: CAISEGGPNQPQHF.

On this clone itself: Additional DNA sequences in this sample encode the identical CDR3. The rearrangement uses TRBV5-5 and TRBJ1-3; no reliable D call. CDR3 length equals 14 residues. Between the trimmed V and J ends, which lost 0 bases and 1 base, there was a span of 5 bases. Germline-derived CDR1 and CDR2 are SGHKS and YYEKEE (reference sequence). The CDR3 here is CASSLEASGNTIYF. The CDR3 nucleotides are TGTGCCAGCAGCTTGGAGGCATCTGGAAACACCATATATTTT.

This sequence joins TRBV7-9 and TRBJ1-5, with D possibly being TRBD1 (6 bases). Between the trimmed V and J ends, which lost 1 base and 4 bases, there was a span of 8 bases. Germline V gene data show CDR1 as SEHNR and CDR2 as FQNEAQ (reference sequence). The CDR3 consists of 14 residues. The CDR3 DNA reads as TGTGCCAGCAGCTTAGATCAGGGGAATCAGCCCCAGCATTTT. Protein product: CASSLDQGNQPQHF.

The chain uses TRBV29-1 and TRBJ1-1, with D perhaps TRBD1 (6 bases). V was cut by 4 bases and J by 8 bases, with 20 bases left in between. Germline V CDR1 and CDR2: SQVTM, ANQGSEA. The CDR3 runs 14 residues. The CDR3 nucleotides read TGCAGCGTTGGTGGGGGTCGGGGGGCTCCCGAAGCTTTCTTT. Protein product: CSVGGGRGAPEAFF.

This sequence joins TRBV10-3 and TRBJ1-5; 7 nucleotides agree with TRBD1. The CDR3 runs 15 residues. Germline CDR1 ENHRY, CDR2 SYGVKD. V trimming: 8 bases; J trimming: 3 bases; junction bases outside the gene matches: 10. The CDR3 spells CAIGEGAQDNQPQHF. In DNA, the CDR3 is TGTGCCATCGGGGAGGGGGCGCAGGACAATCAGCCCCAGCATTTT.

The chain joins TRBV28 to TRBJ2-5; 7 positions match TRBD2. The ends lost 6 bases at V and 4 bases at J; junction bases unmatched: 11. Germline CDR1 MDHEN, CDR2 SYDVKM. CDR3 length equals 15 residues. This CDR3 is CASSPSGRGIETQYF. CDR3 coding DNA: TGTGCCAGCAGCCCTTCGGGGCGGGGGATAGAGACCCAGTACTTC.